Listed below are T cell receptor beta chains from one sample, sequenced in a study of OX40 agonist ivuxolimab in advanced cancers. The repertoire was sequenced with immunoSEQ multiplex PCR; TCRdb's copy has only in-frame clones and lacks some. The sample records just over 60,000 clones, approximately 90% being singletons. This sample comprised CD4+ or CD8+ T cells sorted from blood, obtained in a trial of the OX40 agonist ivuxolimab. The receptors stem from an adult with an advanced solid tumor such as melanoma, head and neck, liver or kidney cancer. CDR3s include the opening cysteine and the closing phenylalanine or tryptophan. A D gene is named only where the DNA matches it firmly. Clone size is shown for a subset of rows, as once, few, many or a class of expanded clone.

TGCGCCAGCAGCCAAGTAGGAGAGATCCAAGAGACCCAGTACTTC	CASSQVGEIQETQYF	TRBJ2-5	TRBV4-1	.	.
TGCGCCAGCAGCCAAGATAGGACAGGGGAAGAGACCCAGTACTTC	CASSQDRTGEETQYF	TRBJ2-5	TRBV4-1	.	TRBD1
TGCGCCAGCAGCCATAGACTAGCGGGCGGTACCTACGAGCAGTACTTC	CASSHRLAGGTYEQYF	TRBJ2-7	TRBV4-3	.	TRBD2
TGTGCCAGCCAAGAGCCGGGACAGGGTCTCTTC	CASQEPGQGLF	TRBJ2-1	TRBV5-6	.	TRBD1
TGTGCCAGTAGTCTCCAGTCGACAGGCTCATTTCGTGTGGCTTTCTTT	CASSLQSTGSFRVAFF	TRBJ1-1	TRBV19	once	.
TGTGCCAGCAGCTCAGGCTACGGGGAGCTGTTTTTT	CASSSGYGELFF	TRBJ2-2	TRBV4-2	once	.
TGTGCCAGCAGCGTAGCTTCCGCAGGGACTGAAGCTTTCTTT	CASSVASAGTEAFF	TRBJ1-1	TRBV9	once	.
TGTGCCAGCAGGCACCTGGGGGGACAGGGGGCGTGGAATGAGCAGTTCTTC	CASRHLGGQGAWNEQFF	TRBJ2-1	TRBV27	.	TRBD1
TGTGCCAGCAGTCCGGCATGGGATGAGCAGTTCTTC	CASSPAWDEQFF	TRBJ2-1	TRBV28	.	.
TGTGCCAGCAGCCTGACAGCTCACCCGTTCTACGAGCAGTACTTC	CASSLTAHPFYEQYF	TRBJ2-7	TRBV27	.	.
TGTGCCACCACTAGCGGACACACAGATACGCAGTATTTT	CATTSGHTDTQYF	TRBJ2-3	TRBV19	.	TRBD2
TGCGCCAGCAGTGAGTCAAGCTACGAGCAGTACTTC	CASSESSYEQYF	TRBJ2-7	TRBV10-1	once	.
TGTGCCAGCAGTGAAACCCCGGGCTCCACCTACGAGCAGTACTTC	CASSETPGSTYEQYF	TRBJ2-7	TRBV2	.	.
TGCGCCAGCAGCTTGGGGGCGGGAGGGTATTACGAGCAGTACTTC	CASSLGAGGYYEQYF	TRBJ2-7	TRBV5-1	.	TRBD2
TGTGCCAGCAGCTTAAGAGAGGGGAGTGAGGAGACCCAGTACTTC	CASSLREGSEETQYF	TRBJ2-5	TRBV7-9	.	.
TGTGCCAGCAGGCAGGTTCTCGGCGTGGTAGCGGGAGAATACGATGAGCAGTTCTTC	CASRQVLGVVAGEYDEQFF	TRBJ2-1	TRBV28	.	TRBD2
TGTGCCAGCAGTTCCCGGGTAGATGGGTACGAGCAGTACTTC	CASSSRVDGYEQYF	TRBJ2-7	TRBV28	.	.
TGTGCCAGCAGTGACTCACTAGCGGGAGACAATGAGCAGTTCTTC	CASSDSLAGDNEQFF	TRBJ2-1	TRBV6-1	few	TRBD2
TGTGCCAGCAGCGACACACTAGCGGGGGACACAGATACGCAGTATTTT	CASSDTLAGDTDTQYF	TRBJ2-3	TRBV5-6	.	TRBD2
TGCGCCAGCAGCCAAGTTCTAGACAATGAGCAGTTCTTC	CASSQVLDNEQFF	TRBJ2-1	TRBV4-1	.	.
TGTGCCAGCAGTTACGTCTGGTCTGGGGCCAACGTCCTGACTTTC	CASSYVWSGANVLTF	TRBJ2-6	TRBV6-6	.	.
TGTGCCAGCAGTGATTCTTTGCTCAGACAAGAACTATTTAGTGAAGCTTTCTTT	CASSDSLLRQELFSEAFF	TRBJ1-1	TRBV25-1	.	.
TGTGCCAGCAGTGAAAGTCAAACCTATGGCTACACCTTC	CASSESQTYGYTF	TRBJ1-2	TRBV2	.	.
TGTGCCAGCAGCGCAGAGAGCAGCTCCTACGAGCAGTACTTC	CASSAESSSYEQYF	TRBJ2-7	TRBV5-6	.	.
TGTGCCAGCAGTTTATCTTATCCCCACTACGAGCAGTACTTC	CASSLSYPHYEQYF	TRBJ2-7	TRBV27	.	.
TGTGCTAGTGGTTTGGGCAGGGTTGAAGAGCAGTACTTC	CASGLGRVEEQYF	TRBJ2-7	TRBV12-5	.	.
TGTGCCAGCAGTTCCAGGACAGGGAATCAGCCCCAGCATTTT	CASSSRTGNQPQHF	TRBJ1-5	TRBV6-6	.	TRBD1
TGTGCCAGCAGTCCAAGACAGGGTAGGGACACTGAAGCTTTCTTT	CASSPRQGRDTEAFF	TRBJ1-1	TRBV28	.	TRBD1
TGCGCCAGCAGCCACGCTTCCGACTCCTACAATGAGCAGTTCTTC	CASSHASDSYNEQFF	TRBJ2-1	TRBV4-3	.	.
TGTGCCAGCAGCCCCGAACGGACGTCTGGAAACACCATATATTTT	CASSPERTSGNTIYF	TRBJ1-3	TRBV11-2	.	.
TGTGCCAGCAGTTCCTACAAAGGGTCGAACACTGAAGCTTTCTTT	CASSSYKGSNTEAFF	TRBJ1-1	TRBV27	.	.
TGTGCCAGCAGCCGGTTGGAGGGACCCGGCAATGAGCAGTTCTTC	CASSRLEGPGNEQFF	TRBJ2-1	TRBV6-5	.	.
TGTGCCAGCTACACCGGGACTAGCGGGAGGACTGAGCAGTTCTTC	CASYTGTSGRTEQFF	TRBJ2-1	TRBV27	once	TRBD2
TGTGCCAGCAGATCAAGCCGGGCGGGAGCCTACGAGCAGTACTTC	CASRSSRAGAYEQYF	TRBJ2-7	TRBV7-8	.	TRBD2
TGTGCCAGCATCGAGGGGACAGGGGTCAATGAGCAGTTCTTC	CASIEGTGVNEQFF	TRBJ2-1	TRBV28	.	TRBD1
TGTGCCAGCCGGACTAGCCGGATCAATGAGCAGTTCTTC	CASRTSRINEQFF	TRBJ2-1	TRBV27	.	TRBD2
TGTGCCAGCAGCCCGGGGGGTCCTCGGGTGAACATTCAGTACTTC	CASSPGGPRVNIQYF	TRBJ2-4	TRBV2	.	TRBD2